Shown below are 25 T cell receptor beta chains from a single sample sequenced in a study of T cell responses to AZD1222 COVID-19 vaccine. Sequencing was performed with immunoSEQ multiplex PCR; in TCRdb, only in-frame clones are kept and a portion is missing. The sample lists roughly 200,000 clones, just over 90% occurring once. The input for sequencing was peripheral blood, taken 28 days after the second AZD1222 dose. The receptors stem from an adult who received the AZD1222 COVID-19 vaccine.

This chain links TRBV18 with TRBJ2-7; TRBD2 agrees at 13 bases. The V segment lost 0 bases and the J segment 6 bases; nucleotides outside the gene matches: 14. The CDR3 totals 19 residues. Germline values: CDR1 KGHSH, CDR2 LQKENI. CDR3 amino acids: CASSPPHGLAGELLSEQYF. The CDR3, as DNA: TGTGCCAGCTCACCACCCCACGGACTAGCGGGGGAACTCTTGAGCGAGCAGTACTTC.

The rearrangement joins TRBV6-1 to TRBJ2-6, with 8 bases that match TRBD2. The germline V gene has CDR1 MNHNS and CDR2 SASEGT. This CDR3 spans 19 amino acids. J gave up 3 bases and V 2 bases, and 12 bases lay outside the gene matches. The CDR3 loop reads CASSERRGALGFGANVLTF. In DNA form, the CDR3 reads TGTGCCAGCAGTGAAAGGCGGGGGGCTTTGGGTTTTGGGGCCAACGTCCTGACTTTC.

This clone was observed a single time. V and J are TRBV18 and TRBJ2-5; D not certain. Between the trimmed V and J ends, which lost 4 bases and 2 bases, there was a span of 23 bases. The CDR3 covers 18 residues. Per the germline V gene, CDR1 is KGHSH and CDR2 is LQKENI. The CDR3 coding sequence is TGTGCCAGCTCACGTGTCCCTTTAGCCCACGCAAGACAAGAGACCCAGTACTTC. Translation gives CASSRVPLAHARQETQYF. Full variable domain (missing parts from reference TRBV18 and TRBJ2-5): NAGVMQNPRHLVRRRGQEARLRCSPMKGHSHVYWYRQLPEEGLKFMVYLQKENIIDESGMPKERFSAEFPKEGPSILRIQQVVRGDSAAYFCASSRVPLAHARQETQYFGPGTRLLVL.

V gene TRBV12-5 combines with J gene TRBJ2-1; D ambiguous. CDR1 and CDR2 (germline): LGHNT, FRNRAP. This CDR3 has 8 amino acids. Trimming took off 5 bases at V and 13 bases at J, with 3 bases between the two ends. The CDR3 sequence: CASGPQFF. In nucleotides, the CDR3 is TGTGCTAGTGGTCCTCAGTTCTTC.

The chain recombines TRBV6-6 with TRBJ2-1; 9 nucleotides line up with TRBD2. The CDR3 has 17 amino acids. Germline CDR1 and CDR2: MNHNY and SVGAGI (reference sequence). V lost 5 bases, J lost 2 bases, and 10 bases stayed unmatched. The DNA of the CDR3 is TGTGCCAGCAGTCCTTATCGTAGCGGGAGAACCTACAATGAGCAGTTCTTC. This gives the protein CASSPYRSGRTYNEQFF.

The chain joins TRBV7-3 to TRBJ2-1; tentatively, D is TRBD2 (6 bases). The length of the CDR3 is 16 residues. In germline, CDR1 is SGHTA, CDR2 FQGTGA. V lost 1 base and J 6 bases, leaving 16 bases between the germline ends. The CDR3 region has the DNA TGTGCCAGCAGCTTAATGGGGGATGGCGGGGTCAATGAGCAGTTCTTC. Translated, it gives CASSLMGDGGVNEQFF. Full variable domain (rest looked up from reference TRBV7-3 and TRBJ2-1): GAGVSQTPSNKVTEKGKYVELRCDPISGHTALYWYRQSLGQGPEFLIYFQGTGAADDSGLPNDRFFAVRPEGSVSTLKIQRTERGDSAVYLCASSLMGDGGVNEQFFGPGTRLTVL.

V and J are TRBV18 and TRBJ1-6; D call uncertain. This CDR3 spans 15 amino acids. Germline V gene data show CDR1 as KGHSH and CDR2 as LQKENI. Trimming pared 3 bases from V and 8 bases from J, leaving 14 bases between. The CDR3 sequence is CASSPDILSYSPLHF. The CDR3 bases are TGTGCCAGCTCACCCGACATACTATCGTATTCACCCCTCCACTTT.

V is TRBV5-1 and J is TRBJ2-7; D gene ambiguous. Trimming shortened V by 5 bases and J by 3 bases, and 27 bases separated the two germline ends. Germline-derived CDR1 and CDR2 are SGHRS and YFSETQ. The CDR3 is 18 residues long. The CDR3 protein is CASSPNPAEPLSLYEQYF. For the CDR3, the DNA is TGCGCCAGCAGTCCAAACCCGGCGGAGCCCCTCTCACTCTACGAGCAGTACTTC.

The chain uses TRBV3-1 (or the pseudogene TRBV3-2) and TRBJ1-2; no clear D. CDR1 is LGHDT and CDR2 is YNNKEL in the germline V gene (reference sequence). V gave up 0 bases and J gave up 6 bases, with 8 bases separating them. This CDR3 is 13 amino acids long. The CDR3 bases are TGTGCCAGCAGCCAAGATCTCAGGAATGGCTACACCTTC. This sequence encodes CASSQDLRNGYTF.

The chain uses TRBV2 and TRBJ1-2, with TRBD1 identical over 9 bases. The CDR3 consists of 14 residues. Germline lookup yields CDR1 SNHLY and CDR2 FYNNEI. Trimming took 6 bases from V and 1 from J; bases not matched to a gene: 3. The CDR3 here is CASRGDRVNYGYTF. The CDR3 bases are TGTGCCAGCAGAGGGGACAGGGTTAACTATGGCTACACCTTC.

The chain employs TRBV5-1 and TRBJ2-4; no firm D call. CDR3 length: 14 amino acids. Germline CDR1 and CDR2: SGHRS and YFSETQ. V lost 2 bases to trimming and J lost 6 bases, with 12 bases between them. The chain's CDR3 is CASSFGGTGNIQYF. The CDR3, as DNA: TGCGCCAGCAGCTTTGGCGGCACCGGAAACATTCAGTACTTC.

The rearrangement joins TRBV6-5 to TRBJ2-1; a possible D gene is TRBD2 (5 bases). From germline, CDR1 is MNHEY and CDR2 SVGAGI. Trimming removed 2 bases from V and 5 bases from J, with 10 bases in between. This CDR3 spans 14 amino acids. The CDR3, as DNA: TGTGCCAGCAGTTACACTAGTACGAACAATGAGCAGTTCTTC. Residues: CASSYTSTNNEQFF.

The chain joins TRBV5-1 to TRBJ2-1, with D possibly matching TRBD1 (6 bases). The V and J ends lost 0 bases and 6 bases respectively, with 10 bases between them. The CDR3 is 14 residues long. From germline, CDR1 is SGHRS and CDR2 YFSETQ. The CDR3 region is CASSLVAGVNEQFF. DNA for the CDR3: TGCGCCAGCAGCTTGGTGGCAGGGGTCAATGAGCAGTTCTTC. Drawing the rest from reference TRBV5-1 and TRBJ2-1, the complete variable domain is KAGVTQTPRYLIKTRGQQVTLSCSPISGHRSVSWYQQTPGQGLQFLFEYFSETQRNKGNFPGRFSGRQFSNSRSEMNVSTLELGDSALYLCASSLVAGVNEQFFGPGTRLTVL.

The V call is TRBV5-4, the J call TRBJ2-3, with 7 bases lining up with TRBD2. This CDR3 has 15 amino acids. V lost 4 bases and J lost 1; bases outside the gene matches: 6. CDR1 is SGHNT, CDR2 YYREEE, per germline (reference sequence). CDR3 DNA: TGTGCCAGCAGCCGGGGGGACCTTCGCACAGATACGCAGTATTTT. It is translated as CASSRGDLRTDTQYF.

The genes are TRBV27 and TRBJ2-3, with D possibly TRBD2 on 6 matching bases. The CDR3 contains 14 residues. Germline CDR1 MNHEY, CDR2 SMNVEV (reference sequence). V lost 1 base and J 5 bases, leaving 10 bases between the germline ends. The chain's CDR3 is CASSLFGRGDTQYF. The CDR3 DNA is TGTGCCAGCAGTTTATTCGGGAGAGGAGATACGCAGTATTTT.

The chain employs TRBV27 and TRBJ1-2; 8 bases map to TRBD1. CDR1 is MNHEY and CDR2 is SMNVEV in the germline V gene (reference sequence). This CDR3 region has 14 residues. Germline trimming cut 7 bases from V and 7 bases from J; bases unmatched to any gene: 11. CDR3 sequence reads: CASTADRVRGGYTF. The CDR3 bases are TGTGCCAGCACCGCGGACAGGGTCCGAGGTGGCTACACCTTC.

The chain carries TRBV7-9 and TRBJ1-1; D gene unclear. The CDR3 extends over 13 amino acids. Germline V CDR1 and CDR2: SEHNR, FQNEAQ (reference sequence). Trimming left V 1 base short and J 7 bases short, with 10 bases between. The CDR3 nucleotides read TGTGCCAGCAGCTTAGGGAGTTTAATTGAAGCTTTCTTT. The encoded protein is CASSLGSLIEAFF. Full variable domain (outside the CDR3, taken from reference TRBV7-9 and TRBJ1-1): DTGVSQNPRHKITKRGQNVTFRCDPISEHNRLYWYRQTLGQGPEFLTYFQNEAQLEKSRLLSDRFSAERPKGSFSTLEIQRTEQGDSAMYLCASSLGSLIEAFFGQGTRLTVV.

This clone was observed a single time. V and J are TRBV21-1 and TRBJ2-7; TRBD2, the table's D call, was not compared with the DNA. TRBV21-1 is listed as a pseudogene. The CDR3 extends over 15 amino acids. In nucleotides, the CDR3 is TGTGCCAGCAGCAAAGATAGGAGGAGCTCCTACGAGCAGTACTTC. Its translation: CASSKDRRSSYEQYF.

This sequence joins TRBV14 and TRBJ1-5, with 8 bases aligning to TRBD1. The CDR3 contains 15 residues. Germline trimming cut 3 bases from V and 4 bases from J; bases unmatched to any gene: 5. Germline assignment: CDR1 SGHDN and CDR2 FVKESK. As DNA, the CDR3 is TGTGCCAGCAGCCATACAGGGGGGATGAATCAGCCCCAGCATTTT. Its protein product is CASSHTGGMNQPQHF.

CDR3 loop: CASSRDRSSYEQYF. CDR3 DNA: TGTGCCAGCAGCCGGGACAGGAGCTCCTACGAGCAGTACTTC. V and J are TRBV7-2 and TRBJ2-7; 8 positions agree with TRBD1. V gave up 5 bases and J gave up 0 bases; unmatched junction bases: 3. Looked up from germline, CDR1 is SGHTA and CDR2 is FQGNSA. This CDR3 has 14 amino acids.

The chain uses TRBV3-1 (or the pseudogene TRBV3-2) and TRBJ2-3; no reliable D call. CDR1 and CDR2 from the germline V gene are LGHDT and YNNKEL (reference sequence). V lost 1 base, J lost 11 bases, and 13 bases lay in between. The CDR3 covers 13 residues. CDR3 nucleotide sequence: TGTGCCAGCAGCCAAGCAGGCGGCGAAAGGCAGTATTTT. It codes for CASSQAGGERQYF.

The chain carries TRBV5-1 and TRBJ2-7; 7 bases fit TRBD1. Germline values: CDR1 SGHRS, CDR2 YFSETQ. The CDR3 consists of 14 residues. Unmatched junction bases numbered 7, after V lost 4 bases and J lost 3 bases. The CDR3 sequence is CASSLGQAFYEQYF. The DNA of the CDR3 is TGCGCCAGCAGCCTCGGACAGGCCTTCTACGAGCAGTACTTC.

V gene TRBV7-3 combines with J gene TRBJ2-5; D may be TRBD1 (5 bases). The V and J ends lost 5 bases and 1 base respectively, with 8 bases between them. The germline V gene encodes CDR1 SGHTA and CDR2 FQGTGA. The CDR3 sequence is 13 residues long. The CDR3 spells CASSTTVQETQYF. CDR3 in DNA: TGTGCCAGCAGCACGACAGTCCAAGAGACCCAGTACTTC.

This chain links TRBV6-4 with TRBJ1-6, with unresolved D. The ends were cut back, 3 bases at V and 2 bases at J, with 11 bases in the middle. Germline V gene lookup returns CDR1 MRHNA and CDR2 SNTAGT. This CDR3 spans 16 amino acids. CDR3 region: CASSDEGKTYNSPLHF. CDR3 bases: TGTGCCAGCAGTGATGAAGGGAAGACCTATAATTCACCCCTCCACTTT.

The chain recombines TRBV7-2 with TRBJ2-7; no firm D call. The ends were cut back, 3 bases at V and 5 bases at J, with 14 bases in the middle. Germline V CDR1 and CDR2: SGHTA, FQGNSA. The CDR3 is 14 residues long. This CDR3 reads CASSFGVTGDEQYF. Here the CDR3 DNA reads TGTGCCAGCAGCTTCGGTGTTACGGGTGACGAGCAGTACTTC. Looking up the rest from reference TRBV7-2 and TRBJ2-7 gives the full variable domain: GAGVSQSPSNKVTEKGKDVELRCDPISGHTALYWYRQSLGQGLEFLIYFQGNSAPDKSGLPSDRFSAERTGGSVSTLTIQRTQQEDSAVYLCASSFGVTGDEQYFGPGTRLTVT.